This T cell receptor beta chain originates from a study of CD8 T cells in ankylosing spondylitis. Study results and limitations: Reactive arthritis synovial fluid and blood were previously reported to contain some motif variants. Disease-linked clones were reportedly significantly enriched in matched ankylosing spondylitis synovial fluid. In ankylosing spondylitis blood, a motif of roughly eight highly homologous TCR beta variants appeared characteristic.

The germline V gene has CDR1 SEHNR and CDR2 FQNEAQ (reference sequence). Trimming removed 5 bases from V and 2 bases from J; junction bases left unmatched: 7. The CDR3 contains 17 residues. Libraries of TCR beta came from quantitative 5'-RACE with molecular barcodes. One entry per CDR3 protein, called by TCRdb with MiXCR from the 5' RACE reads. The sample holds about 330,000 distinct CDR3 sequences, 6.5% to 10% seen once. This clonotype was seen a few times. Its matching antigen is unknown. The clonotype was recovered from a male donor with ankylosing spondylitis. Sequences were obtained from blood, either unsorted or a sorted T cell fraction (not recorded which). The chain has TRBV7-9 and TRBJ2-1, with 12 bases matching TRBD2. This chain's CDR3 is CASSPGTSGLTYNEQFF. DNA of the CDR3: TGTGCCAGCAGCCCCGGGACTAGCGGGCTTACCTACAATGAGCAGTTCTTC.